This TCR beta chain was documented in a study of T-cell reconstitution after alpha-beta-depleted transplantation in children. Unique molecular identifiers were incorporated into the prepared TCRbeta library. TCRdb re-derived calls from the PCR reads in MiXCR, one entry per CDR3 protein. The data hold roughly 790,000 distinct CDR3 sequences, with around 17% observed a single time. Trimming shortened V by 0 bases and J by 2 bases, and 13 bases separated the two germline ends. Germline V gives CDR1 LGHDT, CDR2 YNNKEL (reference sequence). This CDR3 has 16 residues. Whole-study results and caveats: T-cell counts and diversity at one year post-transplant came mainly from newly produced T cells. Reports say that about two months after transplant, the alpha-beta T cells came out of several hundred graft clones that had expanded.

As to this clonotype: Its antigen is not known.

The sample in question was PBMCs, mostly from graft donor cells, obtained 360 days after TCRalphabeta/CD19-depleted stem cell transplant. The chain joins TRBV3-1 to TRBJ1-1; D might be TRBD1 (5 bases). This receptor was identified in a male patient younger than 18 who had a stem cell transplant for acute lymphoblastic leukemia, so the T cells may come from the graft donor. The CDR3 DNA is TGTGCCAGCAGCCAAGATTGGGGCAGGGTAAACACTGAAGCTTTCTTT. Protein: CASSQDWGRVNTEAFF. Filled out from reference TRBV3-1 and TRBJ1-1, the complete variable domain reads DTAVSQTPKYLVTQMGNDKSIKCEQNLGHDTMYWYKQDSKKFLKIMFSYNNKELIINETVPNRFSPKSPDKAHLNLHINSLELGDSAVYFCASSQDWGRVNTEAFFGQGTRLTVV.